This entry is about one TCR beta chain. What it binds is unknown. The germline gives CDR1 SGHNT, CDR2 YYREEE (reference sequence). The CDR3 contains 15 residues. Trimming stripped 0 bases from V and 1 base from J, with 8 bases between. CD25-based Treg depletion was applied to purified naive CD4+ T cells. Findings and caveats of the study: In terms of TCR gene usage, tumor memory CD4+ T cells clustered together with blood and lymph node memory CD4+ cells, as well as with lymph node naive CD4+ cells. Tumor Tregs overlapped most with tumor, then blood, naive CD4+ cells.

Constant-region reverse primers amplified full-length variable regions, followed by semi-nested Nested Universal Primer A PCR. TCRdb recomputed calls from the 5' RACE reads with MiXCR, one row per CDR3 protein. The top ten clones hold around 3.5% of a sample with 30,000 to 40,000 distinct CDR3 sequences, approximately 27% of them seen once. J is TRBJ1-5 and V is TRBV5-4; tentative D call: TRBD1 (5 bases). The clonotype comes from a female donor with breast cancer. Sequenced input: naive CD4+ T cells sorted from a lymph node. The subset here: naive CD4+ T cells, CD4+CD45RA+CD25-. The CDR3 is CASSLGGDSNQPQHF. CDR3 bases: TGTGCCAGCAGCTTGGGAGGGGACAGCAATCAGCCCCAGCATTTT.